The 13 T cell receptor beta chains below were found in one sample sequenced in a study of T cell responses to AZD1222 COVID-19 vaccine. Method: immunoSEQ multiplex PCR; TCRdb's copy keeps in-frame clones and lacks some. The table shows about 120,000 clones, with 91% occurring only once. Sequencing used peripheral blood, obtained on day 0 of AZD1222 vaccination. The source is an adult in good health.

The chain employs TRBV3-1 (or the pseudogene TRBV3-2) and TRBJ1-6; 7 nucleotides agree with TRBD1. The germline gives CDR1 LGHDT, CDR2 YNNKEL (reference sequence). V lost 1 base and J lost 11; bases outside the gene matches: 5. The CDR3 runs 14 residues. The CDR3: CASSQGTGGTPLHF. CDR3 DNA: TGTGCCAGCAGCCAAGGGACAGGTGGGACACCCCTCCACTTT.

This chain links TRBV20-1 with TRBJ1-3; no definite D call. CDR3 length: 15 amino acids. Germline V lookup: CDR1 DFQATT, CDR2 SNEGSKA (reference sequence). V was clipped by 3 bases and J by 0 bases, with 12 bases between them. CDR3 residues: CSASEGYYSGNTIYF. The CDR3 region has the DNA TGCAGTGCTAGTGAAGGTTACTACTCTGGAAACACCATATATTTT.

About this clone itself: This specimen includes other DNA sequences encoding the same CDR3. The CDR3 is CASSLAGSYEQYF. The CDR3, as DNA: TGTGCCAGCAGCTTAGCTGGCAGTTACGAGCAGTACTTC. The V call is TRBV7-9, the J call TRBJ2-7; no firm D call. CDR3 size: 13 residues. Germline V CDR1 and CDR2: SEHNR, FQNEAQ (reference sequence). Deletions cut 0 bases from V and 4 bases from J, with 7 bases between.

This clone is a singleton in its sample. The rearrangement uses TRBV10-1 and TRBJ2-1; no clear D. This CDR3 is built from 15 residues. Germline V lookup: CDR1 WNHNN, CDR2 SYGVQD (reference sequence). Trimming took 6 bases from V and 6 from J, leaving 18 bases between them. In DNA, the CDR3 is TGCGCCAGCAGCCCCCGACAAGGTTTCCCCAATGAGCAGTTCTTC. Its translation is CASSPRQGFPNEQFF.

The V and J genes are TRBV5-4 and TRBJ2-5; the D is unclear. The CDR3 is 15 residues long. Trimming took 1 base from V and 2 from J, leaving 12 bases between them. Germline assignment: CDR1 SGHNT and CDR2 YYREEE (reference sequence). In DNA form, the CDR3 reads TGTGCCAGCAGCTTGTTCGACGGTCTTCAAGAGACCCAGTACTTC. Its translation is CASSLFDGLQETQYF.

The rearrangement links TRBV9 to TRBJ1-4; TRBD1 matches at 8 bases. The CDR3 contains 15 residues. In germline, CDR1 is SGDLS, CDR2 YYNGEE. V lost 1 base and J lost 2; bases outside the gene matches: 1. CDR3 loop: CASSVTGGTNEKLFF. CDR3 bases: TGTGCCAGCAGCGTAACAGGGGGGACTAATGAAAAACTGTTTTTT. The full variable domain, completed using reference TRBV9 and TRBJ1-4, is DSGVTQTPKHLITATGQRVTLRCSPRSGDLSVYWYQQSLDQGLQFLIQYYNGEERAKGNILERFSAQQFPDLHSELNLSSLELGDSALYFCASSVTGGTNEKLFFGSGTQLSVL.

The chain employs TRBV6-5 and TRBJ2-3; possibly TRBD1 or TRBD2 for D (5 bases each). Germline lookup yields CDR1 MNHEY and CDR2 SVGAGI. Trimming stripped 9 bases from V and 0 bases from J, with 10 bases between. The CDR3 loop spans 13 amino acids. CDR3 sequence reads: CASRDGSTDTQYF. Written as DNA, the CDR3 is TGTGCCAGTCGGGACGGTAGCACAGATACGCAGTATTTT.

The V call is TRBV2, the J call TRBJ1-6; D ambiguous. The CDR3 spans 11 residues. The germline gives CDR1 SNHLY, CDR2 FYNNEI. V was trimmed by 7 bases and J by 6 bases, leaving 4 bases between them. The CDR3, as DNA: TGTGCCAGCACGGTTAATTCACCCCTCCACTTT. Residues: CASTVNSPLHF.

This clone was seen once. This chain joins TRBV3-1 (or the pseudogene TRBV3-2) and TRBJ1-1, with a tentative D call TRBD1 (6 bases). The CDR3 covers 14 residues. CDR1 is LGHDT, CDR2 YNNKEL, per germline (reference sequence). V was clipped by 1 base and J by 4 bases, with 10 bases between them. The CDR3 sequence is CASSQVGGATEAFF. The CDR3 DNA reads TGTGCCAGCAGCCAAGTAGGGGGAGCCACTGAAGCTTTCTTT.

This chain uses TRBV27 with TRBJ1-5; D ambiguous. Per germline, CDR1 MNHEY and CDR2 SMNVEV (reference sequence). The CDR3 consists of 13 residues. Trimming took off 3 bases at V and 6 bases at J, with 9 bases between the two ends. The DNA for the CDR3 is TGTGCCAGCAGTTTCGACGGAGGTCAGCCCCAGCATTTT. Its translation is CASSFDGGQPQHF.

This clone was counted a single time. V and J are TRBV2 and TRBJ1-4; D is undetermined. The length of the CDR3 is 14 residues. Germline CDR1 reads SNHLY; CDR2 reads FYNNEI. V was pared by 3 bases and J by 8 bases, with 13 bases between. CDR3 DNA: TGTGCCAGCAGTGAGGGCGGGCAAAACGAAAAACTGTTTTTT. Translating gives CASSEGGQNEKLFF.

The CDR3 DNA is TGTGCCAGCAGTGAGGGGGTTCGAAAGACCCAGTACTTC. Amino acids: CASSEGVRKTQYF. This sequence joins TRBV6-1 and TRBJ2-5; perhaps D is TRBD1 or TRBD2 (5 bases each). Trimming shortened V by 3 bases and J by 6 bases, and 11 bases separated the two germline ends. This CDR3 comprises 13 residues. From germline, CDR1 is MNHNS and CDR2 SASEGT.

The rearrangement uses TRBV7-2 and TRBJ2-3; D remains ambiguous. Trimming stripped 0 bases from V and 6 bases from J, with 10 bases between. The germline V gene encodes CDR1 SGHTA and CDR2 FQGNSA. This CDR3 spans 14 amino acids. CDR3 DNA sequence: TGTGCCAGCAGCTTAGCGCAACGGCCGGATACGCAGTATTTT. Translating it yields CASSLAQRPDTQYF.